The rows below give T cell receptor beta chains drawn from one sample of a study of blood T cell repertoires in COVID-19. Sequencing was performed with immunoSEQ multiplex PCR; in TCRdb, only in-frame clones are kept and a portion is missing. The data hold 100,000 to 150,000 clones, with around 80% observed a single time. Sequenced sample: peripheral blood. These receptors all come from a middle-aged man with acute or convalescent COVID-19. The CDR3 runs from the conserved cysteine through the conserved F or W. The D gene is left open where the match is weak. A row's size may be missing; if present it is once, few, many or a size class.

TRBJ1-1,-,TRBV10-2,-,TGCGCCAGCAGTGATTGGTCAGGGCTCGGGCTCATGAACACTGAAGCTTTCTTT,CASSDWSGLGLMNTEAFF
TRBJ1-3,once,TRBV6-1,-,TGTGCCAGCAGTGAACAGGCCTCATTCTCTGGAAACACCATATATTTT,CASSEQASFSGNTIYF
TRBJ1-4,once,TRBV24-1,TRBD1,TGTGCCACCAGTGATTTGGGGACAGGGGGCAAGGAAAAACTGTTTTTT,CATSDLGTGGKEKLFF
TRBJ2-7,few,TRBV6-5,TRBD1,TGTGCCAGCGGGGGCAGGGGGCTTTACGAGCAGTACTTC,CASGGRGLYEQYF
TRBJ2-7,once,TRBV19,TRBD1,TGTGCCAGAGGGCAGGGGGAAGGCGAGCAGTACTTC,CARGQGEGEQYF
TRBJ1-1,-,TRBV28,-,TGTGCCAGCCGAATTTCCCCGGGACAGAACACTGAAGCTTTCTTT,CASRISPGQNTEAFF
TRBJ1-5,-,TRBV5-1,-,TGCGCCAGCAGCCTGGACAGAGATAATCAGCCCCAGCATTTT,CASSLDRDNQPQHF
TRBJ2-1,-,TRBV19,-,TGTGCCAGTACCCGGAGGGGGCTGGGCAATGAGCAGTTCTTC,CASTRRGLGNEQFF
TRBJ2-2,-,TRBV7-3,-,TGTGCCAGCAGCGGTGGGTGGGGAGCGGTCAACACCGGGGAGCTGTTTTTT,CASSGGWGAVNTGELFF
TRBJ1-2,-,TRBV28,TRBD1,TGTGCCAGCAGTATAGGGACAGTCAAAGGCTACACCTTC,CASSIGTVKGYTF
TRBJ2-7,few,TRBV5-6,-,TGTGCCAGCAGCTTGGCGGTCGAGCAGTACTTC,CASSLAVEQYF
TRBJ2-2,few,TRBV5-1,-,TGCGCCAGCAGCTCCGGACTCTACACCGGGGAGCTGTTTTTT,CASSSGLYTGELFF
TRBJ1-2,-,TRBV19,TRBD1,TGTGCCAGTAGAAAACCGGGACAGGCGAGAACCTATGGCTACACCTTC,CASRKPGQARTYGYTF
TRBJ1-1,-,TRBV5-8,TRBD1,TGTGCCAGCAGCTTACCCGGGACAGCGAACACTGAAGCTTTCTTT,CASSLPGTANTEAFF
TRBJ1-2,-,TRBV6-5,TRBD1,TGTGCCAGCGGGGGACAGGGCGAGGGTGGCTATGGCTACACCTTC,CASGGQGEGGYGYTF
TRBJ1-2,few,TRBV7-9,-,TGTGCCAGCAGCCTCCGGGACTACGATCCGTACACCTTC,CASSLRDYDPYTF
TRBJ2-5,-,TRBV29-1,-,TGCAGCGTTGATTTGGGGCTTCAAGAGACCCAGTACTTC,CSVDLGLQETQYF
TRBJ2-2,once,TRBV7-9,TRBD1,TGTGCCAGCAGCTTTGGGACAGGGGGCCGACGTAACACCGGGGAGCTGTTTTTT,CASSFGTGGRRNTGELFF
TRBJ2-4,-,TRBV7-8,-,TGTGCCAGCAGCCCTTCTGCCGGCGGCAAAAACATTCAGTACTTC,CASSPSAGGKNIQYF
TRBJ2-2,-,TRBV27,-,TGTGCCAGCAGTTTACGGGGGGAGCTGTTTTTT,CASSLRGELFF
TRBJ2-2,once,TRBV9,TRBD1,TGTGCCAGCAGCGCCCCCGGGACAGATCTCGGGGAGCTGTTTTTT,CASSAPGTDLGELFF
TRBJ1-5,-,TRBV19,-,TGTGCCAGTAGTCAAGGCCCGGACACTCTTCCGTATCAGCCCCAGCATTTT,CASSQGPDTLPYQPQHF
TRBJ2-1,-,TRBV9,-,TGTGCCAGCAGCGTAGGGGTAGGGAGCTCCTACAATGAGCAGTTCTTC,CASSVGVGSSYNEQFF
TRBJ2-1,-,TRBV27,TRBD2,TGTGCCAGCAGCTCGTGGGCGGGGGGATATGAGCAGTTCTTC,CASSSWAGGYEQFF
TRBJ2-7,-,TRBV28,-,TGTGCCAGCAGTTTAGTATCGGGGGGCGCCTACGAGCAGTACTTC,CASSLVSGGAYEQYF
TRBJ1-1,-,TRBV5-4,-,TGTGCCAGCAGCTTGAAGAGGGAGACAGAAGCTTTCTTT,CASSLKRETEAFF
TRBJ2-2,-,TRBV5-4,TRBD2,TGTGCCAGCAGCTTGGCCCCTAGCGGGGGGTTCACCGGGGAGCTGTTTTTT,CASSLAPSGGFTGELFF
TRBJ2-2,-,TRBV19,-,TGTGCCAGTAGTATAGTGGTGCAGGGTGGGACCGGGGAGCTGTTTTTT,CASSIVVQGGTGELFF